The clone carrying this T cell receptor (beta chain) has just a few counts. The antigen remains unidentified. The CDR3 sequence is 16 residues long. CDR1 and CDR2 (germline): SGHTA, FQGNSA. Trimming removed 3 bases from V and 4 bases from J; junction bases left unmatched: 9. Time point here: pre-sensitization, week 0. The treatment denotes: therapeutic diphenylcyclopropenone sensitization with weekly scalp DPC. Individual cDNA molecules (in the library) carried attached unique molecular identifiers. One entry per CDR3 protein, called by TCRdb with MiXCR from the RACE reads. The table records 380,000 or so distinct CDR3 sequences, 5.5% of them present only once. The data belong to a study of human T cells and chemical hapten exposure. Study details: Chiefly women, the patients showed alopecia areata, totalis or universalis.

Study-level points and caveats: Clustering by CDR3 similarity yielded significantly more large clusters from expanded TCRs than controls. Donors in the study had alopecia, meaning their immune response may differ from healthy people's.

The receptor was derived from a woman between 18 and 29 years old with alopecia areata. Some clones in this sample may be carry-over from other donors' samples. The chain carries TRBV7-2 and TRBJ2-3, with 8 bases fitting TRBD2. This material consisted of whole blood, taken in connection with sensitization to the hapten diphenylcyclopropenone (DPC). CDR3 in amino acids: CASSFFGGGRADTQYF. The CDR3 DNA reads as TGTGCCAGCAGCTTCTTTGGCGGGGGGAGAGCAGATACGCAGTATTTT. Supplemented by reference TRBV7-2 and TRBJ2-3, the full variable domain reads GAGVSQSPSNKVTEKGKDVELRCDPISGHTALYWYRQSLGQGLEFLIYFQGNSAPDKSGLPSDRFSAERTGGSVSTLTIQRTQQEDSAVYLCASSFFGGGRADTQYFGPGTRLTVL.